The subject of this entry is one T cell receptor beta chain. Its antigen is not known. The data belong to a study of vaccination and CD4 T cells after COVID-19. Study at large: Post-vaccination samples were procured at a median of approximately 70 days following dose two (range 14 to 241).

Sequenced with the Oncomine TCR Beta short-read assay was DNA taken from cultured CD4+ T cells. From the PCR reads, TCRdb called clonotypes with MiXCR, one entry per CDR3 protein. The sample records about 14,000 distinct CDR3 sequences, about a third being singletons. The sample's treatment: roughly ten-day PBMC culture with coronavirus spike peptide pools or control peptides (ViraFEST assay). The CDR3 is 16 residues long. The germline CDR1 and CDR2 sequences are MNHEY and SMNVEV (reference sequence). J lost 8 bases, V lost 7 bases, and 14 bases had no gene match. The clonotype comes from a human donor who had recovered from COVID-19. The chain joins TRBV27 to TRBJ2-1; 10 nucleotides agree with TRBD2. The sample was CD4+ T cells from blood, cultured in vitro. CDR3 sequence reads: CASTSSSGSWFYEQFF. In DNA form, the CDR3 reads TGTGCCAGCACCTCTTCTAGCGGGAGCTGGTTCTATGAGCAGTTCTTC.